This T cell receptor (beta chain) emerged from a study of blood T cells in healthy people across ages. Through a sample-barcoded 5' primer and a J-beta primer mix, a second PCR was run for roughly 6 to 11 cycles. TCRdb ran MiXCR on the 5' RACE reads and lists one entry per CDR3 protein. The profile shows around 1.1 million distinct CDR3 sequences, approximately 38% of them singletons. This clonotype was obtained from a man aged 18 to 29 in good health. The specimen was blood.

CDR3 residues: CATSSQFRGDGNTIYF. The CDR3 DNA reads TGTGCCACCAGCAGCCAATTCAGAGGGGATGGAAACACCATATATTTT. The chain links TRBV15 to TRBJ1-3; D is possibly TRBD1 (5 bases). Germline V gene lookup returns CDR1 LNHNV and CDR2 YYDKDF (reference sequence). Deletions cut 3 bases from V and 3 bases from J, with 15 bases between. CDR3 length: 16 amino acids.